A few counts support the clone carrying this TCR beta chain. Its antigen is currently unknown. This sample is drawn from a study of T cell responses to AZD1222 COVID-19 vaccine. Findings and caveats of the study: There were repertoire samples only from the period after the peak T cell response. White British donors predominated, females outnumbered males, and clonal diversity was possibly underestimated.

Germline V gene data show CDR1 as LGHNT and CDR2 as FRNRAP. The V segment lost 2 bases and the J segment 9 bases; nucleotides outside the gene matches: 8. The CDR3 totals 15 residues. Some clones are missing from TCRdb's copy, which holds only in-frame ones; the method was immunoSEQ multiplex PCR. This table has about 50,000 clones, 80% appearing once. This chain links TRBV12-5 with TRBJ2-1, with TRBD1 matching 9 bases. This TCR came from an adult who received the AZD1222 COVID-19 vaccine. Sequences were derived from peripheral blood, sampled 28 days after the second AZD1222 dose. The DNA of the CDR3 is TGTGCTAGTGGTTTGTATTCCGGGACAGGGATTGAGCAGTTCTTC. Amino acids: CASGLYSGTGIEQFF.